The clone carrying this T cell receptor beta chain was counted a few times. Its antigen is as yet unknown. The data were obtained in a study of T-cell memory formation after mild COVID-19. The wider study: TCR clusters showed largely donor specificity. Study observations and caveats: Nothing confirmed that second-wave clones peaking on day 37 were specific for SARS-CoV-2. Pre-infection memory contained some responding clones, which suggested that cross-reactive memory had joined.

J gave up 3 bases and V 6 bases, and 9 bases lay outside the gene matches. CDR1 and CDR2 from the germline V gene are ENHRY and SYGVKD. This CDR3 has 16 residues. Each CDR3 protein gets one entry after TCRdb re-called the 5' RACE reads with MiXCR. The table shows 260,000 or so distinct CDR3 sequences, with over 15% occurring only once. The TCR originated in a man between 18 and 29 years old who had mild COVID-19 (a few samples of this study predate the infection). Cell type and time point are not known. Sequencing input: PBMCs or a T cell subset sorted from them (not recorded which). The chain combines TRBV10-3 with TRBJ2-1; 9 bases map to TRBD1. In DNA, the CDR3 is TGTGCCATCAGGGCGGGACAGGGTCTCGTCTACAATGAGCAGTTCTTC. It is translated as CAIRAGQGLVYNEQFF.